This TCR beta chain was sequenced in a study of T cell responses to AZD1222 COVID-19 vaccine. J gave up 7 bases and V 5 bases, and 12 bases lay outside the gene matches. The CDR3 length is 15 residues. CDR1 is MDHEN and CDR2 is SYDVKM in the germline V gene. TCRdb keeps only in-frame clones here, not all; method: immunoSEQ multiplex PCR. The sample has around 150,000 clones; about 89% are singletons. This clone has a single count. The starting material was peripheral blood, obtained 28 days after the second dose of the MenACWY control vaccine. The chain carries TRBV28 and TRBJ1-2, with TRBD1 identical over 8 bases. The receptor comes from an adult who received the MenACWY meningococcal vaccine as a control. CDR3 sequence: CASSMTGEASRGYTF. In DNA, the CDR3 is TGTGCCAGCAGTATGACAGGGGAAGCCAGTCGTGGCTACACCTTC.